What follows are 5 T cell receptor beta chains derived from one specimen sequenced in a study of cytomegalovirus exposure and HLA in healthy donors. 13 Jbeta primers and 60 Vbeta primers were used for the PCR. TCRdb's table, derived via immunoSEQ multiplex PCR, lists solely in-frame clones and lacks some. Of about 91,000 clones in the sample, 86% were seen once. Material for sequencing was PBMCs. Source of these receptors: a man aged 25-45 years in good health and CMV-seropositive.

This rearrangement joins TRBV6-1 to TRBJ2-7, with 7 bases fitting TRBD1. CDR3 length: 14 residues. Germline V gives CDR1 MNHNS, CDR2 SASEGT. V lost 3 bases and J lost 2; bases outside the gene matches: 4. This CDR3 reads CASSDWDRTYEQYF. CDR3 nucleotides: TGTGCCAGCAGTGATTGGGACAGAACCTACGAGCAGTACTTC.

The V call is TRBV30, the J call TRBJ1-2; 7 bases match TRBD1. J lost 8 bases, V lost 2 bases, and 5 bases had no gene match. This CDR3 spans 12 amino acids. Germline V CDR1 and CDR2: GTSNPN, SVGIG (reference sequence). CDR3 sequence: CAWSLTGPGYTF. The DNA of the CDR3 is TGTGCCTGGAGTTTGACAGGGCCCGGCTACACCTTC.

The chain has TRBV4-1 and TRBJ2-5; 11 bases are shared with TRBD1. V lost 8 bases, J lost 4 bases, and 9 bases stayed unmatched. Germline loops: CDR1 MGHRA, CDR2 YSYEKL. The CDR3 consists of 15 residues. For the CDR3, the DNA is TGCGCCAGCTCTTTCGGGACAGGGGGTAGAGAGACCCAGTACTTC. Translating gives CASSFGTGGRETQYF.

The chain couples TRBV5-1 to TRBJ2-1; TRBD1 agrees at 8 bases. This CDR3 contains 14 residues. The junction had 3 bases not matched to a gene; V was cut back by 4 bases and J by 3 bases. Germline CDR1 is SGHRS and CDR2 is YFSETQ. The CDR3 region is CASSAGGYYNEQFF. The CDR3 coding sequence is TGCGCCAGCAGCGCAGGGGGCTACTACAATGAGCAGTTCTTC.

V gene TRBV15 combines with J gene TRBJ2-1; TRBD2 might be the D (5 bases). Trimming removed 7 bases from V and 3 bases from J, with 16 bases in between. Germline V gives CDR1 LNHNV, CDR2 YYDKDF (reference sequence). The CDR3 is 15 residues long. The DNA for the CDR3 is TGTGCCACCACTTTGAGACTACCCAGCTACAATGAGCAGTTCTTC. This codes for CATTLRLPSYNEQFF.